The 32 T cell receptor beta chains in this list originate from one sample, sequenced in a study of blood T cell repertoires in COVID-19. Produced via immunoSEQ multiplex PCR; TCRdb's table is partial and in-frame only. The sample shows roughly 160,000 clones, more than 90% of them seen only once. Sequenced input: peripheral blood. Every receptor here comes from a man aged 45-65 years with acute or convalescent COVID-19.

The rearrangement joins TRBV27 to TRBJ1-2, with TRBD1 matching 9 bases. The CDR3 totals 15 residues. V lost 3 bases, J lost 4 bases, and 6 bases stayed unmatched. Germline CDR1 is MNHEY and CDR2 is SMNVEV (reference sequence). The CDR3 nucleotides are TGTGCCAGCAGTTTCCAGGGACAGGGAGTCTATGGCTACACCTTC. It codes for CASSFQGQGVYGYTF.

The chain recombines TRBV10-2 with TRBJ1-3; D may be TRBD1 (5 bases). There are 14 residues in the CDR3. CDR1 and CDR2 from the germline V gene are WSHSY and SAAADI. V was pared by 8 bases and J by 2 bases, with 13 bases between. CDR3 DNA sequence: TGCGCCAGCGCGTCCGGGGGGGCTGGAAACACCATATATTTT. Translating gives CASASGGAGNTIYF.

CDR3 nucleotide sequence: TGCAGCGCCCGACAGGGATGGACCGGGGAGCTGTTTTTT. Translation: CSARQGWTGELFF. The V and J genes are TRBV29-1 and TRBJ2-2; 7 positions match TRBD1. The ends lost 7 bases at V and 5 bases at J; junction bases unmatched: 7. The CDR3 is made up of 13 amino acids. Germline CDR1 reads SQVTM; CDR2 reads ANQGSEA.

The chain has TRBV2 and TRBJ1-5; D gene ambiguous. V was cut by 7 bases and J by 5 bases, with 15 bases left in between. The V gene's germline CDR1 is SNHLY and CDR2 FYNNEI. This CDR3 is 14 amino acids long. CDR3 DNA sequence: TGTGCCAGCACTACTTTTAGTGGAGATCAGCCCCAGCATTTT. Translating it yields CASTTFSGDQPQHF.

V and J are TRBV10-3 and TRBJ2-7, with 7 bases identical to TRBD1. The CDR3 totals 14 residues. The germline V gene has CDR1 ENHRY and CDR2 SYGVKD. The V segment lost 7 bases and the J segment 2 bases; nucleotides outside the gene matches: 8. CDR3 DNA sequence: TGTGCCATCAACAGACAGGGTCTGGCCTACGAGCAGTACTTC. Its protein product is CAINRQGLAYEQYF.

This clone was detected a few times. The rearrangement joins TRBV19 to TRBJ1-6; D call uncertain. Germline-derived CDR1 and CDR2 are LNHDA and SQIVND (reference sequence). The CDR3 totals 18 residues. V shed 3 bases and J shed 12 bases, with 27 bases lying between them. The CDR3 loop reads CASSIGSGLDRRIGPLHF. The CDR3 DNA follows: TGTGCCAGTAGTATCGGGTCCGGTTTGGATAGAAGGATAGGACCCCTCCACTTT.

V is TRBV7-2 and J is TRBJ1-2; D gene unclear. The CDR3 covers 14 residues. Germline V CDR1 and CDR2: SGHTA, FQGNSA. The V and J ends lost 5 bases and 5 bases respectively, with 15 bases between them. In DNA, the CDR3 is TGTGCCAGCAGCCCCAGAGGCCAAAGTTATGGCTACACCTTC. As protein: CASSPRGQSYGYTF.

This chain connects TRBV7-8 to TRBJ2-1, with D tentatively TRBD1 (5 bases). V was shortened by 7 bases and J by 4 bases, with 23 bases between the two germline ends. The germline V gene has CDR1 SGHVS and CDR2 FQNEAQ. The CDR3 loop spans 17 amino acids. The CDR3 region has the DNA TGTGCCAGCACCGCGGATGGAATGAAGGGGCCTTACAATGAGCAGTTCTTC. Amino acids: CASTADGMKGPYNEQFF.

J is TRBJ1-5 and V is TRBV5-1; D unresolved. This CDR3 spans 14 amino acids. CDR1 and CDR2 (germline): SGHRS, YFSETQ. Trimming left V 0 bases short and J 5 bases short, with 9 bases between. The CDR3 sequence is CASSLGGIDQPQHF. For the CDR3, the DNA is TGCGCCAGCAGCTTGGGCGGCATCGATCAGCCCCAGCATTTT.

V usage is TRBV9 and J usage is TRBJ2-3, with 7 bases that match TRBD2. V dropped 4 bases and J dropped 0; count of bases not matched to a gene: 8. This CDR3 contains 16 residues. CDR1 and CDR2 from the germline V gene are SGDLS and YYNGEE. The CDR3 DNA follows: TGTGCCAGCAGCCAGGCTAGCGGAGATAGCACAGATACGCAGTATTTT. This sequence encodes CASSQASGDSTDTQYF.

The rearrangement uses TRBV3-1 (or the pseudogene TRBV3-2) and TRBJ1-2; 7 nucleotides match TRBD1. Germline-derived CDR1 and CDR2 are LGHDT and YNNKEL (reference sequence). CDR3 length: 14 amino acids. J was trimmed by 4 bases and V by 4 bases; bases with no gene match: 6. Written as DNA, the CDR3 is TGTGCCAGCAGCCTTCCCGGGACAGTCTATGGCTACACCTTC. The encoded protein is CASSLPGTVYGYTF.

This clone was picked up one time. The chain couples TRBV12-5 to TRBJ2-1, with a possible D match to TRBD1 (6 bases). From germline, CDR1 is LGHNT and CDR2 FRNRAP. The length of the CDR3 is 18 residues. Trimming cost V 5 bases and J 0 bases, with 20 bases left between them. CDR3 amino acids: CASGPPGTPKTSYNEQFF. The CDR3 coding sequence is TGTGCTAGTGGTCCCCCCGGGACACCCAAAACCTCCTACAATGAGCAGTTCTTC.

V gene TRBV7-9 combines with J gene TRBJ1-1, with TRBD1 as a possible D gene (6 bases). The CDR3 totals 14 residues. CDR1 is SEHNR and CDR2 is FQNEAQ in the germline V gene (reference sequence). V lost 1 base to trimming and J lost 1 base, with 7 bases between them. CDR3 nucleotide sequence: TGTGCCAGCAGCTTAGACAGGGCGAACACTGAAGCTTTCTTT. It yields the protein CASSLDRANTEAFF.

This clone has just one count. The CDR3 DNA follows: TGTGCCAGCAGTTCCCCAGGGGAGAAGTCCCATTTT. Translated: CASSSPGEKSHF. V gene TRBV28 combines with J gene TRBJ1-5; possible D gene TRBD1, 6 bases. The CDR3 is made up of 12 amino acids. Germline lookup yields CDR1 MDHEN and CDR2 SYDVKM. Trimming took 4 bases from V and 16 from J, leaving 17 bases between them.

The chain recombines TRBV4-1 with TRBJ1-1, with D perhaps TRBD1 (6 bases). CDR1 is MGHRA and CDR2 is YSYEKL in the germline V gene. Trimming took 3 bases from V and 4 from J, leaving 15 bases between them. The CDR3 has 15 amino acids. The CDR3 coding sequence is TGCGCCAGCAGCCATGACGACAGGTTGGGCACTGAAGCTTTCTTT. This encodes CASSHDDRLGTEAFF.

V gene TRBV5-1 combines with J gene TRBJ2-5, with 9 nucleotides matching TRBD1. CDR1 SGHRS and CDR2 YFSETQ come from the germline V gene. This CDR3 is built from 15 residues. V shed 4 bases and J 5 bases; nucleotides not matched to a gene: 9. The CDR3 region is CASSTDRGPGETQYF. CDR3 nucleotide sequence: TGCGCCAGCAGCACGGACAGGGGCCCCGGGGAGACCCAGTACTTC.

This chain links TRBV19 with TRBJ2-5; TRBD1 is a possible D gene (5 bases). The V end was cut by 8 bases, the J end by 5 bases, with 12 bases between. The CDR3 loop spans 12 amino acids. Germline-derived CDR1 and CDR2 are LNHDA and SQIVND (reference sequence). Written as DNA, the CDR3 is TGTGCCAGTGTTGGGCAGGGTGAGACCCAGTACTTC. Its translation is CASVGQGETQYF.

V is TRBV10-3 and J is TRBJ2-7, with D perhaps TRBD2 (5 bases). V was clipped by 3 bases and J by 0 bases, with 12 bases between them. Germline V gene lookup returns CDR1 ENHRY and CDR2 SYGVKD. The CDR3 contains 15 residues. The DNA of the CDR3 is TGTGCCATCAGTGATGCTGCGGGTAGCTCCTACGAGCAGTACTTC. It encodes CAISDAAGSSYEQYF.

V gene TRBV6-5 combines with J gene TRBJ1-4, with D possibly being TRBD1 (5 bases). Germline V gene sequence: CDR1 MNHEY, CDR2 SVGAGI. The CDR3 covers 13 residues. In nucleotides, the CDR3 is TGTGCAGACGGTCGGGGGGAGGGTGAAAAACTGTTTTTT. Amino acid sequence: CADGRGEGEKLFF.

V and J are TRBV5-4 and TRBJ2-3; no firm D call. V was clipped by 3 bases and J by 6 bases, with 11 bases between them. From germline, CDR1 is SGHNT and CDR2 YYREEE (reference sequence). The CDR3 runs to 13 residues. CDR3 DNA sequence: TGTGCCAGCAGCTCCGACCCCGGGGATACGCAGTATTTT. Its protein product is CASSSDPGDTQYF.

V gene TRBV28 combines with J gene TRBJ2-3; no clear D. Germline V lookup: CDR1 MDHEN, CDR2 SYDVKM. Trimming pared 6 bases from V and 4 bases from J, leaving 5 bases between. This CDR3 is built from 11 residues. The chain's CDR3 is CASRSADTQYF. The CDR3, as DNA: TGTGCCAGCAGGAGTGCAGATACGCAGTATTTT.

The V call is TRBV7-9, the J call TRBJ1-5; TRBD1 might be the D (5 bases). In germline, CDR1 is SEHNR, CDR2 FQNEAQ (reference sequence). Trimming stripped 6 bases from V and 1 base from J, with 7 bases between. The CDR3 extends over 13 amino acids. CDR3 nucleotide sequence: TGTGCCAGCAGTCCAGGGAGCAATCAGCCCCAGCATTTT. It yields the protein CASSPGSNQPQHF.

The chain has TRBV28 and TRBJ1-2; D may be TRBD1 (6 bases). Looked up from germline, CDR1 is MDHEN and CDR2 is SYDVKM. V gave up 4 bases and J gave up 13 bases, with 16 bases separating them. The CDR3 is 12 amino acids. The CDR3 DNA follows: TGTGCCAGCAGTTCGACAGGCCGCTCGCGCACCTTC. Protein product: CASSSTGRSRTF.

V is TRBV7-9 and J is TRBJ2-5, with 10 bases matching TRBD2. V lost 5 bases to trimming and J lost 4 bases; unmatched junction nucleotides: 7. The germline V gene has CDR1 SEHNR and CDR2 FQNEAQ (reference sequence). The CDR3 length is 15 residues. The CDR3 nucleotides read TGTGCCAGCAGCCTACCGGGACTAGCGCGAGAGACCCAGTACTTC. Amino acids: CASSLPGLARETQYF.

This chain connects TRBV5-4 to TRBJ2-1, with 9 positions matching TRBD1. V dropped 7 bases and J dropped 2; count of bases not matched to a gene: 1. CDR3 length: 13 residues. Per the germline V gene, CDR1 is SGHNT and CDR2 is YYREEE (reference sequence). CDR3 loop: CASGQGPYNEQFF. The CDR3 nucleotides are TGTGCCAGCGGACAGGGGCCCTACAATGAGCAGTTCTTC.

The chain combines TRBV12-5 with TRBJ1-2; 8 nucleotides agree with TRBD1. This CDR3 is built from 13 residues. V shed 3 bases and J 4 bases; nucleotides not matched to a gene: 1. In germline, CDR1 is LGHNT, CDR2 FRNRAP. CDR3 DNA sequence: TGTGCTAGTGGTTTACAGGGGGGCTATGGCTACACCTTC. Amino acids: CASGLQGGYGYTF.

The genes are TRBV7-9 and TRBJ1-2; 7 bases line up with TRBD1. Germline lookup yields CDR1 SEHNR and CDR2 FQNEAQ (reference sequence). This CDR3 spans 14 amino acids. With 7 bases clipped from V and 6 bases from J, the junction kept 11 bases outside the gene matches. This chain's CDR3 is CASTLVGGADGYTF. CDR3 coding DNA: TGTGCCAGCACTCTAGTAGGGGGCGCAGATGGCTACACCTTC.

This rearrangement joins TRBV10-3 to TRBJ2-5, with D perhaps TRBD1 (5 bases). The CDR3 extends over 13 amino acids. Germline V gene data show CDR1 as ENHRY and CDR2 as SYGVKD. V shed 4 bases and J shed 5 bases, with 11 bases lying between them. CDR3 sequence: CAISGQRSETQYF. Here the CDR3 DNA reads TGTGCCATCAGTGGACAGAGAAGCGAGACCCAGTACTTC.

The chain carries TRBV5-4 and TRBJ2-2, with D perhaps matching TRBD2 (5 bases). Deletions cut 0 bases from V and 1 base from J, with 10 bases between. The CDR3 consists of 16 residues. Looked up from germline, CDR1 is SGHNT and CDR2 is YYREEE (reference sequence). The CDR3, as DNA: TGTGCCAGCAGCTTGGGTGGAGGACTGAACACCGGGGAGCTGTTTTTT. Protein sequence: CASSLGGGLNTGELFF.

CDR3 residues: CASSFAGGSYNEQFF. In DNA form, the CDR3 reads TGTGCCAGCAGCTTCGCGGGAGGATCCTACAATGAGCAGTTCTTC. This chain joins TRBV7-8 and TRBJ2-1; 8 bases are a match to TRBD2. The V gene's germline CDR1 is SGHVS and CDR2 FQNEAQ. The CDR3 has 15 residues. J was trimmed by 1 base and V by 3 bases; bases with no gene match: 2.

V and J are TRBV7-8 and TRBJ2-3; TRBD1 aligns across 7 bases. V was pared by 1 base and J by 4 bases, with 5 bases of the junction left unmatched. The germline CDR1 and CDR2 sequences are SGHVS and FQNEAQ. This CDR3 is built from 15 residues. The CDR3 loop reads CASSLDDRVADTQYF. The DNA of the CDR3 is TGTGCCAGCAGCTTAGATGACAGGGTCGCAGATACGCAGTATTTT. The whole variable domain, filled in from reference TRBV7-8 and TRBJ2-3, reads GAGVSQSPRYKVAKRGQDVALRCDPISGHVSLFWYQQALGQGPEFLTYFQNEAQLDKSGLPSDRFFAERPEGSVSTLKIQRTQQEDSAVYLCASSLDDRVADTQYFGPGTRLTVL.

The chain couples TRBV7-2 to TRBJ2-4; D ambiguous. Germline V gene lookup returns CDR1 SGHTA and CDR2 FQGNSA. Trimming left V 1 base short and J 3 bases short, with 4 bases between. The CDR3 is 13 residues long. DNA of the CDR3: TGTGCCAGCAGCTTAGACATCAAAAACATTCAGTACTTC. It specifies CASSLDIKNIQYF. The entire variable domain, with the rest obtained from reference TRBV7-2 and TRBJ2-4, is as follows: GAGVSQSPSNKVTEKGKDVELRCDPISGHTALYWYRQSLGQGLEFLIYFQGNSAPDKSGLPSDRFSAERTGGSVSTLTIQRTQQEDSAVYLCASSLDIKNIQYFGAGTRLSVL.